The 28 T cell receptor beta chains below all came from one sample that was sequenced in a study of PD-L1 blockade in urothelial cancer. Using immunoSEQ multiplex PCR, the repertoire was profiled, and TCRdb retains in-frame clones only, with some absent. Found here are around 80,000 clones, 75% to 90% of them singletons; the top ten hold around 5%. The sequencing used PBMCs, collected around atezolizumab (anti-PD-L1) treatment. The receptors derive from an older woman with urothelial cancer.

V is TRBV6-1 and J is TRBJ1-4; TRBD1 is a possible D gene (6 bases). The germline V gene has CDR1 MNHNS and CDR2 SASEGT. CDR3 length: 15 residues. Trimming left V 3 bases short and J 4 bases short, with 12 bases between. For the CDR3, the DNA is TGTGCCAGCAGTGAGGCAACAGGGTTTAATGAAAAACTGTTTTTT. Residues: CASSEATGFNEKLFF.

The rearrangement uses TRBV7-8 and TRBJ2-1; 13 bases are a match to TRBD2. V lost 0 bases and J lost 7; bases outside the gene matches: 12. The CDR3 has 19 residues. Germline CDR1 is SGHVS and CDR2 is FQNEAQ. The CDR3 loop reads CASSLARLWTSGGINEQFF. As DNA, the CDR3 is TGTGCCAGCAGCTTAGCTCGTCTCTGGACTAGCGGGGGAATAAATGAGCAGTTCTTC.

The rearrangement links TRBV5-4 to TRBJ1-4, with D unclear. The CDR3 has 17 residues. Deletions cut 1 base from V and 1 base from J, with 14 bases between. Germline V gene data show CDR1 as SGHNT and CDR2 as YYREEE (reference sequence). CDR3 nucleotides: TGTGCCAGCAGCTTGTTTGCAGGATTGAAAACTAATGAAAAACTGTTTTTT. Translated, it gives CASSLFAGLKTNEKLFF.

This clone has just one count. The chain uses TRBV11-2 and TRBJ2-3; tentatively, D is TRBD2 (5 bases). The length of the CDR3 is 14 residues. CDR1 is SGHAT and CDR2 is FQNNGV in the germline V gene. The ends were cut back, 2 bases at V and 3 bases at J, with 9 bases in the middle. The CDR3 region is CASSLFSGTDTQYF. As DNA, the CDR3 is TGTGCCAGCAGCTTATTTTCGGGAACAGATACGCAGTATTTT.

The CDR3 bases are TGTGCCAGCAGCCAAGATTTATATGGCAATCAGCCCCAGCATTTT. Residues: CASSQDLYGNQPQHF. The V gene is TRBV4-2, the J gene TRBJ1-5; D gene unclear. V was trimmed by 0 bases and J by 2 bases, leaving 8 bases between them. CDR1 is LGHNA and CDR2 is YNFKEQ in the germline V gene. The CDR3 extends over 15 amino acids.

This CDR3 reads CASSSDRDQPQHF. CDR3 bases: TGTGCCAGCAGCTCGGACAGAGATCAGCCCCAGCATTTT. This chain connects TRBV13 to TRBJ1-5, with D possibly being TRBD1 (6 bases). The CDR3 covers 13 residues. Germline lookup yields CDR1 PRHDT and CDR2 FYEKMQ (reference sequence). Between the trimmed V and J ends, which lost 4 bases and 5 bases, there was a span of 9 bases.

The count of this clone is one. The chain links TRBV27 to TRBJ1-1, with 9 bases fitting TRBD1. CDR1 is MNHEY, CDR2 SMNVEV, per germline (reference sequence). CDR3 length: 19 amino acids. V shed 7 bases, J shed 8 bases, and the junction held 26 bases outside the gene matches. CDR3 nucleotide sequence: TGTGCCAGCATCCGGCTCGACAGGGGGGCCTGGAGCCGACGTGTAGAAGCTTTCTTT. It specifies CASIRLDRGAWSRRVEAFF.

V and J are TRBV29-1 and TRBJ1-2, with a weak D call TRBD1 (5 bases). Trimming took off 1 base at V and 7 bases at J, with 16 bases between the two ends. Germline CDR1 reads SQVTM; CDR2 reads ANQGSEA. This CDR3 comprises 14 residues. The chain's CDR3 is CSVEVKWGVGGYTF. The CDR3 bases are TGCAGCGTTGAAGTGAAATGGGGCGTCGGTGGCTACACCTTC.

This chain uses TRBV29-1 with TRBJ2-2, with 7 positions matching TRBD1. This CDR3 spans 14 amino acids. Germline CDR1 SQVTM, CDR2 ANQGSEA. V shed 6 bases and J 4 bases; nucleotides not matched to a gene: 8. The DNA of the CDR3 is TGCAGCGTGGAGACAGGGAAGAGCACCGGGGAGCTGTTTTTT. This translates into CSVETGKSTGELFF.

The rearrangement joins TRBV6-5 to TRBJ1-5, with 7 bases matching TRBD1. The CDR3 covers 14 residues. The germline V gene encodes CDR1 MNHEY and CDR2 SVGAGI. Trimming cost V 6 bases and J 7 bases; bases outside gene matches: 9. DNA of the CDR3: TGTGCCAGCAGACCCCGACAGGGTTGGCAGCCCCAGCATTTT. Translating gives CASRPRQGWQPQHF.

This sequence joins TRBV6-1 and TRBJ2-1; 9 bases are shared with TRBD1. The CDR3 totals 16 residues. Germline CDR1 reads MNHNS; CDR2 reads SASEGT. V was clipped by 2 bases and J by 3 bases; unmatched bases: 5. CDR3 nucleotides: TGTGCCAGCAGTGAAATGAGGACAGGGGTCTACAATGAGCAGTTCTTC. Its protein product is CASSEMRTGVYNEQFF.

V is TRBV7-2 and J is TRBJ2-7; TRBD2 matches 9 bases. The CDR3 has 15 amino acids. Looked up from germline, CDR1 is SGHTA and CDR2 is FQGNSA. Trimming took 4 bases from V and 0 from J; bases not matched to a gene: 4. As DNA, the CDR3 is TGTGCCAGCAGCTCAAGCGGGGGGAGCTCCTACGAGCAGTACTTC. It is translated as CASSSSGGSSYEQYF. Full variable domain (outside the CDR3, taken from reference TRBV7-2 and TRBJ2-7): GAGVSQSPSNKVTEKGKDVELRCDPISGHTALYWYRQSLGQGLEFLIYFQGNSAPDKSGLPSDRFSAERTGGSVSTLTIQRTQQEDSAVYLCASSSSGGSSYEQYFGPGTRLTVT.

This clone was recorded a few times. V and J are TRBV5-1 and TRBJ2-2; 7 bases are shared with TRBD2. The germline V gene has CDR1 SGHRS and CDR2 YFSETQ. The trim removed 3 bases at V and 1 base at J, leaving 6 bases unmatched. The CDR3 is 16 residues long. The CDR3 coding sequence is TGCGCCAGCAGCTGGACTAGACTTCGGAACACCGGGGAGCTGTTTTTT. Protein product: CASSWTRLRNTGELFF.

The V call is TRBV5-4, the J call TRBJ2-7; D gene unclear. The CDR3 loop spans 14 amino acids. Germline loops: CDR1 SGHNT, CDR2 YYREEE (reference sequence). The V gene lost 1 base and the J gene lost 5 bases, with 13 bases spanning the gap. In nucleotides, the CDR3 is TGTGCCAGCAGCTTGTATGTGGAGTCCCACGAGCAGTACTTC. It encodes CASSLYVESHEQYF.

The chain links TRBV19 to TRBJ2-5; 7 bases align to TRBD1. The CDR3 runs to 12 residues. V lost 6 bases and J lost 2; bases outside the gene matches: 0. The germline V gene has CDR1 LNHDA and CDR2 SQIVND (reference sequence). In nucleotides, the CDR3 is TGTGCCAGTAGGACAGGGCAAGAGACCCAGTACTTC. It yields the protein CASRTGQETQYF.

The V and J genes are TRBV5-1 and TRBJ2-1; D may be TRBD2 (5 bases). The CDR3 has 15 amino acids. Germline V CDR1 and CDR2: SGHRS, YFSETQ. Trimming took off 6 bases at V and 0 bases at J, with 13 bases between the two ends. The CDR3 is CASKSAANSYNEQFF. Here the CDR3 DNA reads TGCGCCAGCAAGTCAGCGGCGAACTCCTACAATGAGCAGTTCTTC.

The rearrangement joins TRBV6-1 to TRBJ2-7; D is possibly TRBD1 (6 bases). The CDR3 has 13 residues. Between the trimmed V and J ends, which lost 6 bases and 0 bases, there was a span of 9 bases. Germline CDR1 is MNHNS and CDR2 is SASEGT. CDR3 sequence (DNA): TGTGCCAGCAGCCGGGACAACTCCTACGAGCAGTACTTC. It translates to CASSRDNSYEQYF.

The rearrangement links TRBV7-2 to TRBJ2-1; TRBD2 matches 7 bases. With V trimmed by 6 bases and J by 3 bases, 8 bases remained unmatched. CDR1 SGHTA and CDR2 FQGNSA come from the germline V gene. The CDR3 contains 15 residues. The CDR3 DNA follows: TGTGCCAGCAGTAACCTAGCGGAACTCTACAATGAGCAGTTCTTC. This sequence encodes CASSNLAELYNEQFF. Using reference TRBV7-2 and TRBJ2-1 for the parts outside the CDR3, the full variable domain is GAGVSQSPSNKVTEKGKDVELRCDPISGHTALYWYRQSLGQGLEFLIYFQGNSAPDKSGLPSDRFSAERTGGSVSTLTIQRTQQEDSAVYLCASSNLAELYNEQFFGPGTRLTVL.

The V and J genes are TRBV2 and TRBJ2-1, with 9 bases lining up with TRBD1. The ends lost 2 bases at V and 5 bases at J; junction bases unmatched: 7. CDR3 length equals 16 residues. Germline lookup yields CDR1 SNHLY and CDR2 FYNNEI. DNA for the CDR3: TGTGCCAGCAGTGAATTGGGACAGGGCATCGACAATGAGCAGTTCTTC. This sequence encodes CASSELGQGIDNEQFF.

This chain joins TRBV5-6 and TRBJ2-1; 8 positions match TRBD2. V shed 0 bases and J 0 bases; nucleotides not matched to a gene: 2. Germline CDR1 SGHDT, CDR2 YYEEEE. CDR3 length equals 16 residues. The CDR3 here is CASSLDAGGSYNEQFF. In nucleotides, the CDR3 is TGTGCCAGCAGCTTGGATGCGGGGGGCTCCTACAATGAGCAGTTCTTC.

The CDR3 coding sequence is TGCGCCAGCAAGCCTGGCGGGGTGCAAGAGACCCAGTACTTC. Residues: CASKPGGVQETQYF. This chain connects TRBV5-1 to TRBJ2-5, with D maybe TRBD2 (6 bases). Germline V lookup: CDR1 SGHRS, CDR2 YFSETQ. The length of the CDR3 is 14 residues. Trimming left V 6 bases short and J 2 bases short, with 14 bases between.

The chain links TRBV18 to TRBJ1-3, with 9 bases lining up with TRBD1. The CDR3 loop spans 14 amino acids. The germline V gene has CDR1 KGHSH and CDR2 LQKENI. V trimming: 3 bases; J trimming: 3 bases; junction bases outside the gene matches: 0. Here the CDR3 DNA reads TGTGCCAGCTCACCGGACAGGGGTGGAAACACCATATATTTT. Amino acid sequence: CASSPDRGGNTIYF.

The V call is TRBV27, the J call TRBJ2-3; TRBD2 agrees at 9 bases. The germline CDR1 and CDR2 sequences are MNHEY and SMNVEV (reference sequence). The CDR3 length is 14 residues. V gave up 9 bases and J gave up 3 bases; unmatched junction bases: 7. CDR3 bases: TGTGCCAGTGCTAGCGGGGCGCAAACAGATACGCAGTATTTT. Translation: CASASGAQTDTQYF.

The CDR3 sequence: CASSSRDGYTF. The CDR3 DNA sequence: TGTGCCAGCAGTTCCCGAGATGGCTACACCTTC. J is TRBJ1-2 and V is TRBV28; D gene uncertain. Trimming stripped 4 bases from V and 6 bases from J, with 6 bases between. The CDR3 loop spans 11 amino acids. Looked up from germline, CDR1 is MDHEN and CDR2 is SYDVKM.

The chain employs TRBV4-1 and TRBJ2-5, with 7 bases matching TRBD1. Near its end, the DNA agrees better with TRBJ2-7, so the J call may be wrong. The CDR3 is 15 amino acids. CDR1 is MGHRA, CDR2 YSYEKL, per germline. CDR3 in amino acids: CASSQKTGWVYEQYF. CDR3 nucleotides: TGCGCCAGCAGCCAAAAGACAGGGTGGGTCTACGAGCAGTACTTC.

Only one count was recorded for this clone. The chain has TRBV30 and TRBJ2-7, with 8 positions matching TRBD1. Looked up from germline, CDR1 is GTSNPN and CDR2 is SVGIG (reference sequence). The CDR3 is 14 residues long. V was clipped by 5 bases and J by 4 bases; unmatched bases: 10. CDR3 coding DNA: TGTGCCTGGGCGGTGGGACAGGTTCCATACGAGCAGTACTTC. It codes for CAWAVGQVPYEQYF.

This clone was seen a few times. This rearrangement joins TRBV30 to TRBJ2-3; D perhaps matches TRBD1 (6 bases). In germline, CDR1 is GTSNPN, CDR2 SVGIG (reference sequence). V lost 3 bases to trimming and J lost 5 bases, with 15 bases between them. The CDR3 consists of 14 residues. The DNA of the CDR3 is TGTGCCTGGAGAGCAGGGACACTAGGAGATACGCAGTATTTT. Its protein is CAWRAGTLGDTQYF.

A few counts support this clone. The chain combines TRBV11-2 with TRBJ1-1; D not certain. The CDR3 consists of 14 residues. The germline CDR1 and CDR2 sequences are SGHAT and FQNNGV. Trimming left V 6 bases short and J 1 base short, with 12 bases between. CDR3 in DNA: TGTGCCAGCAGGATGGCGGCAGCGAACACTGAAGCTTTCTTT. Amino acid sequence: CASRMAAANTEAFF.